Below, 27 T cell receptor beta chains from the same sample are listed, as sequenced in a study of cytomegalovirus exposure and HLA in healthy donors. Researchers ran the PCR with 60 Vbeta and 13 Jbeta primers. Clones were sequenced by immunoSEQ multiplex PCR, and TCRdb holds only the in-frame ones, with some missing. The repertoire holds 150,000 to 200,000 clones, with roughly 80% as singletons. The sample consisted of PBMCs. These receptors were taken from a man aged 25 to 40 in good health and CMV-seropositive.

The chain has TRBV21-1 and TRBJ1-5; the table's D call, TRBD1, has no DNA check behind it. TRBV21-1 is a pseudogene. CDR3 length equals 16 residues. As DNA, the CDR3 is TGTGCCAGCAGCAAAGCAGGACAGATTAGCAATCAGCCCCAGCATTTT. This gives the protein CASSKAGQISNQPQHF.

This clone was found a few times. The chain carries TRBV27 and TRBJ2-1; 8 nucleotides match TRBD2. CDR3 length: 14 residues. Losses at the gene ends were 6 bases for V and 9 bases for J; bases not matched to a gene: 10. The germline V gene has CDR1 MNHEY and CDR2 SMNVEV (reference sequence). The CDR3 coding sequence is TGTGCCAGCAGGGTTAGGGGTAGCGGGGCTGAGCAGTTCTTC. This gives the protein CASRVRGSGAEQFF.

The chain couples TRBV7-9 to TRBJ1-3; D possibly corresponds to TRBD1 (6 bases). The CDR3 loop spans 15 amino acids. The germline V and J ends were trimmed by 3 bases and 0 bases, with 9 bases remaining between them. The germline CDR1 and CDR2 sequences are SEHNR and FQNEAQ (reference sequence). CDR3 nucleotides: TGTGCCAGCAGCTTTAGGGGGAGCTCTGGAAACACCATATATTTT. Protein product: CASSFRGSSGNTIYF.

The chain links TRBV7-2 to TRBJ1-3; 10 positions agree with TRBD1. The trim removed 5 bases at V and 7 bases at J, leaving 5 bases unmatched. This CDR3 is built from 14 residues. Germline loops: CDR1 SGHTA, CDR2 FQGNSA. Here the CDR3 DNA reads TGTGCCAGCAGCCCGACAGGGGGCTTGAACACCATATATTTT. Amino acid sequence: CASSPTGGLNTIYF.

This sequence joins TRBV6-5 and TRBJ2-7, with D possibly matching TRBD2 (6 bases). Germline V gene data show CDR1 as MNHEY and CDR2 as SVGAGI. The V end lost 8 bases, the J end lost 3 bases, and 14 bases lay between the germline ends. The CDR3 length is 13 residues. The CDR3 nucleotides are TGTGCCAGCCGTGAGGGCGGGGTCTACGAGCAGTACTTC. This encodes CASREGGVYEQYF.

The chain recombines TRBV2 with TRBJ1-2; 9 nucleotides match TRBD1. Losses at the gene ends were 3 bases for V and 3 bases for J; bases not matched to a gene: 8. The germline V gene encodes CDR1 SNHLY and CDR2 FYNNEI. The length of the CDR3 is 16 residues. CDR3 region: CASSDSDRGAHYGYTF. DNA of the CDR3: TGTGCCAGCAGTGACTCCGACAGGGGGGCTCACTATGGCTACACCTTC. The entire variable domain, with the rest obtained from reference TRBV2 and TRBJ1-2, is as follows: EPEVTQTPSHQVTQMGQEVILRCVPISNHLYFYWYRQILGQKVEFLVSFYNNEISEKSEIFDDQFSVERPDGSNFTLKIRSTKLEDSAMYFCASSDSDRGAHYGYTFGSGTRLTVV.

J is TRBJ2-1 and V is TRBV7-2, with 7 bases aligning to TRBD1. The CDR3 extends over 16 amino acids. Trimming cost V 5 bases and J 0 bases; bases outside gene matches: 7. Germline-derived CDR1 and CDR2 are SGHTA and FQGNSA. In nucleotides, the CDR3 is TGTGCCAGCAGCCCCGGCCAGGGGGTCTCCTACAATGAGCAGTTCTTC. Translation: CASSPGQGVSYNEQFF.

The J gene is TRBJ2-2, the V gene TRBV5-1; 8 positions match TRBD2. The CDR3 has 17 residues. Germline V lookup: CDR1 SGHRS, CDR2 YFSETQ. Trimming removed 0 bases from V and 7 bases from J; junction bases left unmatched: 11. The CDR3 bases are TGCGCCAGCAGCTTGGACTCGGGGACTAGTGCGGGCGGGGAGCTGTTTTTT. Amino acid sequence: CASSLDSGTSAGGELFF.

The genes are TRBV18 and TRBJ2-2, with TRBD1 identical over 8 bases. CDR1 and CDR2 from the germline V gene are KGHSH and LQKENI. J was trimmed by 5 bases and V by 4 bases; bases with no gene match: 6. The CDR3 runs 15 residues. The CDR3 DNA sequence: TGTGCCAGCTCACGGACAGGGTCAACGACCGGGGAGCTGTTTTTT. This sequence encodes CASSRTGSTTGELFF.

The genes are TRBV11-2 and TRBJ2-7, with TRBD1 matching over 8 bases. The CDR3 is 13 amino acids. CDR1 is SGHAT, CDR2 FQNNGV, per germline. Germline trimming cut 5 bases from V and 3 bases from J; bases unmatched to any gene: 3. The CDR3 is CASSVGTGYEQYF. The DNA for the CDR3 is TGTGCCAGCAGCGTTGGGACAGGCTACGAGCAGTACTTC.

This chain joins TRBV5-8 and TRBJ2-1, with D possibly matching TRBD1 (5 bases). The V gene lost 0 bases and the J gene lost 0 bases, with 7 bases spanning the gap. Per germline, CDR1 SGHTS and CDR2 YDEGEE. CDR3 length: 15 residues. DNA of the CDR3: TGTGCCAGCAGCTTGGACAGGAGCTCCTACAATGAGCAGTTCTTC. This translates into CASSLDRSSYNEQFF.

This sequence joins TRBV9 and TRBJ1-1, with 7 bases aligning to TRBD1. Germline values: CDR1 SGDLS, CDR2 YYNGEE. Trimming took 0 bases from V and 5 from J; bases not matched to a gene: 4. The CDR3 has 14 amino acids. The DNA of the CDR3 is TGTGCCAGCAGCGTAGTACAGGGGAGGACTGAAGCTTTCTTT. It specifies CASSVVQGRTEAFF.

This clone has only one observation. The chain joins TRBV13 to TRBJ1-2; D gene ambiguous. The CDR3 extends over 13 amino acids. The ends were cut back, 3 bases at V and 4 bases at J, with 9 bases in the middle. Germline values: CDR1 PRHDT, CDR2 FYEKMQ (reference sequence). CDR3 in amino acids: CASSFEGSYGYTF. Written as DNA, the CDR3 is TGTGCCAGCAGCTTCGAGGGCTCCTATGGCTACACCTTC.

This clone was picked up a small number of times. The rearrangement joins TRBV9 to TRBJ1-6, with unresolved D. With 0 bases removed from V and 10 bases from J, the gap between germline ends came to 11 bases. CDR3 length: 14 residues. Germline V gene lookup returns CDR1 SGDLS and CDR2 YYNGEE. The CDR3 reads CASSVDQVLSPLHF. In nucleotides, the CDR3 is TGTGCCAGCAGCGTAGATCAGGTGTTATCACCCCTCCACTTT.

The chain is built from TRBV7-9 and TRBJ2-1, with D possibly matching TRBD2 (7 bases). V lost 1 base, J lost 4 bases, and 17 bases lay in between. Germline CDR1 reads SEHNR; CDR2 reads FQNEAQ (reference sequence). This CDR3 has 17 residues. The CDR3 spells CASSLVGGGRVYNEQFF. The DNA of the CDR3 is TGTGCCAGCAGCTTAGTGGGGGGGGGCAGGGTGTACAATGAGCAGTTCTTC.

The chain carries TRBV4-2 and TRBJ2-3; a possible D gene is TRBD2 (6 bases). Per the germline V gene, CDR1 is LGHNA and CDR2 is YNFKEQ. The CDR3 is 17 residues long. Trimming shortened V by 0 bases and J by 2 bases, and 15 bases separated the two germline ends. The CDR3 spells CASSQDPARGNTDTQYF. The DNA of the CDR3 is TGTGCCAGCAGCCAAGACCCAGCGCGGGGCAACACAGATACGCAGTATTTT.

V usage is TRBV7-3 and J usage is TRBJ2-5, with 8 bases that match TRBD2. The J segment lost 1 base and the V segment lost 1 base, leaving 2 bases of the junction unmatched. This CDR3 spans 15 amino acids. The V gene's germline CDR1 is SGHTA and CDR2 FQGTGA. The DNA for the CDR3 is TGTGCCAGCAGCTTAAGTGGGACTAGCCAAGAGACCCAGTACTTC. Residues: CASSLSGTSQETQYF. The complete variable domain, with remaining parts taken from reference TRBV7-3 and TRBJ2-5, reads GAGVSQTPSNKVTEKGKYVELRCDPISGHTALYWYRQSLGQGPEFLIYFQGTGAADDSGLPNDRFFAVRPEGSVSTLKIQRTERGDSAVYLCASSLSGTSQETQYFGPGTRLLVL.

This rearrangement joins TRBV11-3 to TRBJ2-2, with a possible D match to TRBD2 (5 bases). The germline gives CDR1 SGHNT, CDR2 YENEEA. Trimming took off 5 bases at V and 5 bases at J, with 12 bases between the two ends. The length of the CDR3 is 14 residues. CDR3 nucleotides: TGTGCCAGCAGCCCGCGGGCACAAACCGGGGAGCTGTTTTTT. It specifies CASSPRAQTGELFF.

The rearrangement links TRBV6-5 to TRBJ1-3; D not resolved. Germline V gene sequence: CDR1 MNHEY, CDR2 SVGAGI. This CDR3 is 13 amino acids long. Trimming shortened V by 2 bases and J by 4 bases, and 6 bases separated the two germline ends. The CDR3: CASSYGEGNTIYF. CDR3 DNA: TGTGCCAGCAGTTACGGGGAGGGAAACACCATATATTTT.

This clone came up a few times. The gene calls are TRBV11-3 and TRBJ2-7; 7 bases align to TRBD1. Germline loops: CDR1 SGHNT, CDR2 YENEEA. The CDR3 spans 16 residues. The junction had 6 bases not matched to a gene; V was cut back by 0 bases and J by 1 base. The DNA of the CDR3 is TGTGCCAGCAGCTTAGAACAGGGGCTCGGGTCCTACGAGCAGTACTTC. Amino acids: CASSLEQGLGSYEQYF.

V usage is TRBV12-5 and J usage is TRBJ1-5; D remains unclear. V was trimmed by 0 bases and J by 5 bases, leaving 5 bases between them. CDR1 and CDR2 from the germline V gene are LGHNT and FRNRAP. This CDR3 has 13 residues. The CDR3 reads CASGLVPDQPQHF. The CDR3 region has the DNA TGTGCTAGTGGTTTGGTCCCCGATCAGCCCCAGCATTTT.

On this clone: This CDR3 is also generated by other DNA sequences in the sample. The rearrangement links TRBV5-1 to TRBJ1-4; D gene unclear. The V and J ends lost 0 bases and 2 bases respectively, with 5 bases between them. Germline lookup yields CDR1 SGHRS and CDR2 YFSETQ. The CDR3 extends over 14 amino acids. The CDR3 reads CASSLGATNEKLFF. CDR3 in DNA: TGCGCCAGCAGCTTGGGTGCGACTAATGAAAAACTGTTTTTT. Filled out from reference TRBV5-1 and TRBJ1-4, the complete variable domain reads KAGVTQTPRYLIKTRGQQVTLSCSPISGHRSVSWYQQTPGQGLQFLFEYFSETQRNKGNFPGRFSGRQFSNSRSEMNVSTLELGDSALYLCASSLGATNEKLFFGSGTQLSVL.

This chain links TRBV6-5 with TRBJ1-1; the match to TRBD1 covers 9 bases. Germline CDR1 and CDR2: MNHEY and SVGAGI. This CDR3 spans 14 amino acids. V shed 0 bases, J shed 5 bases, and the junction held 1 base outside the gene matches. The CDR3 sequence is CASSYSTGGTEAFF. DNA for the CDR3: TGTGCCAGCAGTTACTCGACAGGGGGAACTGAAGCTTTCTTT.

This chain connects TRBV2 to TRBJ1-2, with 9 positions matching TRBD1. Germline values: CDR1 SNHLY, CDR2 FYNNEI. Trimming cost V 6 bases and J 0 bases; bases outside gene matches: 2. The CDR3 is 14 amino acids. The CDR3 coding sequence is TGTGCCAGCAGCTGGACAGGGGCTAACTATGGCTACACCTTC. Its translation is CASSWTGANYGYTF. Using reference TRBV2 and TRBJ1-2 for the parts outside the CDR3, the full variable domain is EPEVTQTPSHQVTQMGQEVILRCVPISNHLYFYWYRQILGQKVEFLVSFYNNEISEKSEIFDDQFSVERPDGSNFTLKIRSTKLEDSAMYFCASSWTGANYGYTFGSGTRLTVV.

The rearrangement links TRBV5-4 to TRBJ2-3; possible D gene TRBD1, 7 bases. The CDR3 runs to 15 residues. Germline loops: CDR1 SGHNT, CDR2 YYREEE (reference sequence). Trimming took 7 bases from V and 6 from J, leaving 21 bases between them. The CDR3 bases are TGTGCCAGCCAGACGGAGGGGGCCAGTTGGGATACGCAGTATTTT. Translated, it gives CASQTEGASWDTQYF.

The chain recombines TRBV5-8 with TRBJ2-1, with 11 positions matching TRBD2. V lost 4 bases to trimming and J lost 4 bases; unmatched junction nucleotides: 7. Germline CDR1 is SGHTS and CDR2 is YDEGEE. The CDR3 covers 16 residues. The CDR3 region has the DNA TGTGCCAGCAGCGGATTAGCGGGAGGGATTTACAATGAGCAGTTCTTC. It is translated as CASSGLAGGIYNEQFF.

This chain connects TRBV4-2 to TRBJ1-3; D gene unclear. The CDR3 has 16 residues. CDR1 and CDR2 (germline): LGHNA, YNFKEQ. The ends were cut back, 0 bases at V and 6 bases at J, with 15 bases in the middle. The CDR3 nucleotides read TGTGCCAGCAGCCAAGAGTCGGCCGGGTTGGAAAACACCATATATTTT. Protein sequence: CASSQESAGLENTIYF.